The rows below give T cell receptor beta chains drawn from one sample of a study of blood T cell repertoires in COVID-19. Clones were sequenced by immunoSEQ multiplex PCR, and TCRdb holds only the in-frame ones, with some missing. The sample lists about 49,000 clones, approximately 90% seen once, with around 5% in the top ten. The material sequenced was peripheral blood. These receptors all come from a man between 35 and 55 years old with active COVID-19. Each CDR3 is given with its conserved first and last residue. Fields, in order: clone size, CDR3 length, D gene, J gene, V gene, CDR3 protein, CDR3 DNA. D genes are given only for firm matches. Some rows have no size entry. The others give once, few or many, or a class for an expanded clone.

once | 18 | - | TRBJ2-7 | TRBV4-2 | CASSQGGPGGNVAYEQYF | TGTGCCAGCAGCCAAGGGGGACCAGGGGGGAACGTGGCCTACGAGCAGTACTTC
- | 15 | TRBD1 | TRBJ2-7 | TRBV18 | CASSFGQGLAGEQYF | TGTGCCAGCTCATTCGGACAGGGGCTCGCGGGCGAGCAGTACTTC
- | 17 | TRBD1 | TRBJ2-5 | TRBV24-1 | CATSDLGETGGFETQYF | TGTGCCACCAGTGATTTAGGCGAGACAGGGGGCTTTGAGACCCAGTACTTC
- | 18 | TRBD2 | TRBJ2-7 | TRBV6-1 | CASSELGTSGSRRNEQYF | TGTGCCAGCAGTGAATTAGGAACTAGCGGGAGCCGGAGGAACGAGCAGTACTTC
- | 13 | TRBD2 | TRBJ2-1 | TRBV28 | CASGLATYNEQFF | TGTGCCAGCGGACTAGCTACCTACAATGAGCAGTTCTTC
- | 15 | TRBD2 | TRBJ2-3 | TRBV7-3 | CASSSGLVSTDTQYF | TGTGCCAGCAGCTCGGGACTAGTTAGCACAGATACGCAGTATTTT
- | 15 | - | TRBJ1-5 | TRBV28 | CASSLGQGFRLPQHF | TGTGCCAGCAGTTTAGGGCAGGGGTTCCGGTTGCCCCAGCATTTT
- | 14 | - | TRBJ2-1 | TRBV28 | CASSPQASYNEQFF | TGTGCCAGCAGCCCACAGGCTTCCTACAATGAGCAGTTCTTC
- | 13 | TRBD1 | TRBJ1-1 | TRBV9 | CASSSTGGTEAFF | TGTGCCAGCAGCTCCACAGGGGGGACTGAAGCTTTCTTT
- | 16 | - | TRBJ1-6 | TRBV19 | CASNDQGSSYNSPLHF | TGTGCCAGTAATGATCAGGGGAGCTCCTATAATTCACCCCTCCACTTT
once | 16 | - | TRBJ1-5 | TRBV28 | CASSDSIHGSNQPQHF | TGTGCCAGCAGTGACAGTATCCATGGTAGCAATCAGCCCCAGCATTTT
- | 16 | TRBD1 | TRBJ2-1 | TRBV10-3 | CAISERGQGGNDEQFF | TGTGCCATCAGTGAGCGCGGACAGGGGGGGAACGATGAGCAGTTCTTC
- | 16 | TRBD2 | TRBJ2-2 | TRBV5-6 | CASSPLAGQATGELFF | TGTGCCAGCAGCCCACTAGCGGGGCAAGCCACCGGGGAGCTGTTTTTT
few | 15 | TRBD2 | TRBJ2-2 | TRBV30 | CAWSGLAGVDGELFF | TGTGCCTGGAGCGGACTAGCGGGAGTGGACGGGGAGCTGTTTTTT
- | 12 | - | TRBJ1-1 | TRBV9 | CASNTGDAEAFF | TGTGCCAGCAATACGGGGGACGCTGAAGCTTTCTTT
- | 16 | TRBD2 | TRBJ2-1 | TRBV27 | CASSLTSGIKVNEQFF | TGTGCCAGCAGTTTAACTAGCGGGATAAAGGTAAATGAGCAGTTCTTC
- | 11 | TRBD1 | TRBJ2-7 | TRBV3-1/TRBV3-2 | CASGRGREQYF | TGTGCCAGCGGCAGGGGGCGAGAGCAGTACTTC
- | 16 | TRBD2 | TRBJ2-7 | TRBV6-1 | CASSVPAGAPNGEQYF | TGTGCCAGCAGTGTTCCAGCGGGAGCCCCTAATGGGGAGCAGTACTTC
- | 16 | - | TRBJ2-3 | TRBV6-5 | CASSSPRTFSTDTQYF | TGTGCCAGCAGTTCCCCTCGAACTTTTAGCACAGATACGCAGTATTTT
once | 11 | - | TRBJ1-2 | TRBV3-1/TRBV3-2 | CASSRGRGYTF | TGTGCCAGCAGCCGAGGGAGAGGCTACACCTTC
- | 16 | TRBD1 | TRBJ1-3 | TRBV27 | CASSRSSGTGGNTIYF | TGTGCCAGCAGTCGATCGTCCGGGACAGGGGGAAACACCATATATTTT
few | 16 | - | TRBJ2-7 | TRBV5-4 | CASSPSPGHQPYEQYF | TGTGCCAGCAGCCCTTCGCCGGGACACCAGCCCTACGAGCAGTACTTC
- | 14 | TRBD2 | TRBJ2-1 | TRBV6-4 | CASSARGSRNEQFF | TGTGCCAGCAGTGCGCGCGGGAGCAGGAATGAGCAGTTCTTC
- | 14 | TRBD2 | TRBJ2-6 | TRBV27 | CAARGVRGANVLTF | TGTGCCGCTCGGGGGGTTAGAGGGGCCAACGTCCTGACTTTC
- | 16 | TRBD1 | TRBJ2-3 | TRBV2 | CASSDRDRGRADTQYF | TGTGCCAGCAGTGATAGGGACAGGGGGAGGGCAGATACGCAGTATTTT
- | 15 | TRBD2 | TRBJ2-1 | TRBV11-3 | CASSPGLAGGGEQFF | TGTGCCAGCAGCCCTGGGCTAGCGGGAGGGGGTGAGCAGTTCTTC
- | 12 | - | TRBJ1-4 | TRBV3-1/TRBV3-2 | CASSQAREKLFF | TGTGCCAGCAGCCAAGCCAGGGAAAAACTGTTTTTT
- | 15 | - | TRBJ2-7 | TRBV13 | CASSFLHRYTYEQYF | TGTGCCAGCAGCTTTCTACACAGGTATACCTACGAGCAGTACTTC
- | 17 | TRBD1 | TRBJ1-4 | TRBV5-4 | CASSFPGGRGLNEKLFF | TGTGCCAGCAGCTTCCCAGGGGGCAGGGGCCTTAATGAAAAACTGTTTTTT
few | 16 | TRBD2 | TRBJ2-2 | TRBV6-4 | CASSDLAGDSAGELFF | TGTGCCAGCAGTGACTTGGCGGGAGATAGCGCCGGGGAGCTGTTTTTT
- | 15 | - | TRBJ2-7 | TRBV7-8 | CASSLRTESSYEQYF | TGTGCCAGCAGCTTAAGGACTGAGAGCTCCTACGAGCAGTACTTC
once | 12 | - | TRBJ2-2 | TRBV30 | CAWPGTAGELFF | TGTGCCTGGCCGGGTACGGCCGGGGAGCTGTTTTTT
- | 14 | - | TRBJ2-2 | TRBV6-4 | CASSDSPDTGELFF | TGTGCCAGCAGTGACTCCCCCGACACCGGGGAGCTGTTTTTT
few | 19 | TRBD2 | TRBJ2-2 | TRBV27 | CASSLFGLAGVSDTGELFF | TGTGCCAGCAGTTTATTTGGACTAGCGGGAGTGAGTGACACCGGGGAGCTGTTTTTT
- | 14 | - | TRBJ1-2 | TRBV27 | CASSVLGGAYGYTF | TGTGCCAGCAGTGTACTGGGGGGGGCCTATGGCTACACCTTC
- | 15 | TRBD1 | TRBJ2-1 | TRBV2 | CASSEQGAWAHEQFF | TGTGCCAGCAGTGAACAGGGGGCCTGGGCACATGAGCAGTTCTTC
- | 14 | - | TRBJ1-5 | TRBV28 | CASSLLAGNQPQHF | TGTGCCAGCAGTTTGCTAGCGGGCAATCAGCCCCAGCATTTT
- | 15 | TRBD1 | TRBJ2-5 | TRBV2 | CASSEAAGGQETQYF | TGTGCCAGCAGTGAAGCGGCAGGGGGCCAAGAGACCCAGTACTTC
once | 17 | - | TRBJ1-3 | TRBV5-1 | CASSLAPRGISGNTIYF | TGCGCCAGCAGCTTGGCCCCCAGGGGCATCTCTGGAAACACCATATATTTT
- | 18 | TRBD1 | TRBJ1-2 | TRBV7-4 | CASSLPGDREQGVYGYTF | TGTGCCAGCAGCTTACCAGGGGACAGGGAACAGGGGGTCTATGGCTACACCTTC
- | 14 | TRBD2 | TRBJ2-7 | TRBV2 | CASSRLAGAYEQYF | TGTGCCAGCTCTCGACTAGCGGGGGCCTACGAGCAGTACTTC
- | 13 | TRBD1 | TRBJ2-5 | TRBV6-6 | CASSDRGQETQYF | TGTGCCAGCAGTGACAGGGGGCAAGAGACCCAGTACTTC
- | 15 | - | TRBJ1-3 | TRBV6-1 | CASSEARRAGNTIYF | TGTGCCAGCAGTGAAGCGCGCAGGGCTGGAAACACCATATATTTT